One TCR beta chain is described in this entry. What it binds is not known. Sequenced by immunoSEQ multiplex PCR; TCRdb stores in-frame clones only, minus some. The table records about 83,000 clones, less than 90% of them present only once. The sample belongs to a study of graft-versus-host responses after intestinal transplantation. Across the whole study: Transplants given to recipients were multivisceral, liver-intestinal, or isolated intestinal. Among the recipients, all got anti-thymocyte globulin induction and then tacrolimus and steroids for around 3 years.

This CDR3 has 18 residues. CDR1 is SGHAT, CDR2 FQDESV, per germline (reference sequence). The V and J ends lost 5 bases and 2 bases, in that order; junction bases with no gene match: 11. The study's findings and limits: Recipient bone marrow held GvH clones, some seen earlier in ileum or blood. Early post-transplant HvG declines showed an association with peak circulating GvH clone levels.

The genes are TRBV11-1 and TRBJ2-6; the match to TRBD1 covers 8 bases. The receptor was isolated from a human donor who received an intestinal transplant. The specimen comprised unstimulated CD4+ T cells sorted from spleen or lymph node cells, sampled before intestinal transplant. This CDR3 reads CASSLRPATGAGANVLTF. The CDR3 DNA sequence: TGTGCCAGCAGCCTCCGCCCCGCGACAGGGGCTGGGGCCAACGTCCTGACTTTC.